Listed here is a single TCR beta chain. This sample stems from a study of technical replicates of blood from several donors. Using immunoSEQ multiplex PCR, the repertoire was profiled, and TCRdb retains in-frame clones only, with some absent. The sample has tens of thousands of clones, about 96% seen once. The CDR3 is 14 amino acids. The V segment lost 0 bases and the J segment 3 bases; nucleotides outside the gene matches: 2. Germline V gene lookup returns CDR1 PRHDT and CDR2 FYEKMQ (reference sequence). The rearrangement uses TRBV13 and TRBJ2-7; TRBD1 matches 7 bases. This TCR was recovered from a human donor in good health. Sequencing was performed on T cells isolated from PBMCs. CDR3 region: CASSLGPGGYEQYF. CDR3 sequence (DNA): TGTGCCAGCAGCTTAGGCCCAGGGGGCTACGAGCAGTACTTC.